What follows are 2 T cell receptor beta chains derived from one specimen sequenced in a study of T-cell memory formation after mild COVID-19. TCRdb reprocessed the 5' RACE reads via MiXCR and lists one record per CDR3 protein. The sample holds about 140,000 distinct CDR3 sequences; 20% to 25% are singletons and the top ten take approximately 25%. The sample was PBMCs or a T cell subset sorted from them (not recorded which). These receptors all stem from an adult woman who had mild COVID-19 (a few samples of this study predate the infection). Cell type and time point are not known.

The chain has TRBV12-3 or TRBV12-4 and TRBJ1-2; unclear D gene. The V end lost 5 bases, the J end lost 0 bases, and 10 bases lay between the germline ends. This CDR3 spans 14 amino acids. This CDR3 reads CASSLLGANYGYTF. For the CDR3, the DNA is TGTGCCAGCAGTCTCCTGGGAGCTAACTATGGCTACACCTTC.

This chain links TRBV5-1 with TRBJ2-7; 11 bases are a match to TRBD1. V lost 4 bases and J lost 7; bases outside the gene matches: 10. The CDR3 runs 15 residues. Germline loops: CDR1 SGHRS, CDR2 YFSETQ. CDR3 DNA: TGCGCCAGCAGCCCCGGACAGGGGGCGAATATTGAGCAGTACTTC. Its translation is CASSPGQGANIEQYF. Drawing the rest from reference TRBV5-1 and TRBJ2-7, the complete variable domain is KAGVTQTPRYLIKTRGQQVTLSCSPISGHRSVSWYQQTPGQGLQFLFEYFSETQRNKGNFPGRFSGRQFSNSRSEMNVSTLELGDSALYLCASSPGQGANIEQYFGPGTRLTVT.